This T cell receptor beta chain was recovered during a study of T cell repertoires in cytomegalovirus infection. Across the study: Public TCR beta signatures provided an indication of both CMV infection and a matching HLA type.

Germline-derived CDR1 and CDR2 are LGHNA and YSLEER. V was clipped by 0 bases and J by 4 bases, with 13 bases between them. The CDR3 contains 15 residues. In its sample, this clonotype was seen a few times. The antigen remains unidentified. Study-level results: Clonotypes of TCR beta that were HLA-C-restricted and CMV-specific dominated the ex vivo response.

TCRdb reprocessed the reads with MiXCR, giving one entry per CDR3 protein. The repertoire holds 250,000 or so distinct CDR3 sequences, roughly 10% seen once, with roughly 16% in the top ten. V usage is TRBV4-3 and J usage is TRBJ2-7; D is perhaps TRBD1 or TRBD2 (5 bases each). This clonotype was obtained from a human donor in good health (CMV status not recorded). Some clones in this sample may be carry-over from other donors' samples. Sequenced input: PBMCs. CDR3 bases: TGCGCCAGCAGCCAAGATCCCGAGGGGATATACGAGCAGTACTTC. Amino acid sequence: CASSQDPEGIYEQYF.